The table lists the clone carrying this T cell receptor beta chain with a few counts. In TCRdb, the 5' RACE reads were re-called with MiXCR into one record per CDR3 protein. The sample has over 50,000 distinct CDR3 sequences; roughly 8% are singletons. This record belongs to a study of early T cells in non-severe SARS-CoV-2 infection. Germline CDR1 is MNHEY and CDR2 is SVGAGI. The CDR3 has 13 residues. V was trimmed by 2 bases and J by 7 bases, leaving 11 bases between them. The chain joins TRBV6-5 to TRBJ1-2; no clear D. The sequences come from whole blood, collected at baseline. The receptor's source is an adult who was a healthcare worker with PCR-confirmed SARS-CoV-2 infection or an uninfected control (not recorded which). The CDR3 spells CASSYVGGSGYTF. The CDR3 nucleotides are TGTGCCAGCAGTTACGTAGGAGGGTCTGGCTACACCTTC.